The next 12 T cell receptor beta chains were all read from a single sample in a study of blood T cell repertoires in COVID-19. TCRdb's copy holds only in-frame clones and misses some; the assay was immunoSEQ multiplex PCR. The top ten hold about 1.8% of the sample, which has about 110,000 clones, 55% to 75% seen once. Sequencing was performed on peripheral blood. Receptor source: a woman in her thirties or forties with acute or convalescent COVID-19.

This chain joins TRBV27 and TRBJ2-2; 8 bases match TRBD2. The CDR3 consists of 14 residues. Trimming took 6 bases from V and 4 from J; bases not matched to a gene: 4. Germline lookup yields CDR1 MNHEY and CDR2 SMNVEV (reference sequence). The CDR3 nucleotides are TGTGCCAGCAGCCCGGGACTAGGCACCGGGGAGCTGTTTTTT. Translated: CASSPGLGTGELFF.

V and J are TRBV7-2 and TRBJ1-2, with 8 bases lining up with TRBD1. Germline CDR1 and CDR2: SGHTA and FQGNSA. V shed 3 bases and J 3 bases; nucleotides not matched to a gene: 6. CDR3 size: 15 residues. The CDR3 nucleotides are TGTGCCAGCAGCTTTGGGACAGGTTGGGACTATGGCTACACCTTC. Protein product: CASSFGTGWDYGYTF.

The chain combines TRBV24-1 with TRBJ1-6; a possible D gene is TRBD1 (5 bases). CDR1 is KGHDR and CDR2 is SFDVKD in the germline V gene. CDR3 length: 13 amino acids. V lost 10 bases and J 9 bases, leaving 15 bases between the germline ends. The CDR3 sequence: CATGGREVSPLHF. The CDR3 nucleotides read TGTGCCACGGGGGGGAGGGAAGTTTCACCCCTCCACTTT.

Remarks on this clone: The same CDR3 is also encoded by other DNA sequences in this sample. The chain couples TRBV15 to TRBJ1-2; no clear D gene. The germline V gene encodes CDR1 LNHNV and CDR2 YYDKDF (reference sequence). V lost 4 bases and J 6 bases, leaving 15 bases between the germline ends. The CDR3 has 14 residues. Here the CDR3 reads CATSTAHGLNGYTF. For the CDR3, the DNA is TGTGCCACCAGCACAGCCCATGGGCTTAATGGCTACACCTTC.

The V and J genes are TRBV30 and TRBJ2-1; 7 bases are shared with TRBD1. Germline V gene sequence: CDR1 GTSNPN, CDR2 SVGIG (reference sequence). The CDR3 has 17 amino acids. V shed 0 bases and J 4 bases; nucleotides not matched to a gene: 12. Here the CDR3 reads CAWSVRLGQKTYNEQFF. For the CDR3, the DNA is TGTGCCTGGAGTGTACGATTGGGACAGAAGACTTACAATGAGCAGTTCTTC. The entire variable domain, with the rest obtained from reference TRBV30 and TRBJ2-1, is as follows: SQTIHQWPATLVQPVGSPLSLECTVEGTSNPNLYWYRQAAGRGLQLLFYSVGIGQISSEVPQNLSASRPQDRQFILSSKKLLLSDSGFYLCAWSVRLGQKTYNEQFFGPGTRLTVL.

Judged by abundance, this clone is medium-sized. The chain couples TRBV30 to TRBJ2-7; D possibly corresponds to TRBD1 (6 bases). Trimming took off 6 bases at V and 5 bases at J, with 20 bases between the two ends. The CDR3 consists of 14 residues. Germline CDR1 GTSNPN, CDR2 SVGIG (reference sequence). Written as DNA, the CDR3 is TGTGCCTGCCCTTCACAGGGTATTGGGGACGAGCAGTACTTC. Protein sequence: CACPSQGIGDEQYF. Supplemented by reference TRBV30 and TRBJ2-7, the full variable domain reads SQTIHQWPATLVQPVGSPLSLECTVEGTSNPNLYWYRQAAGRGLQLLFYSVGIGQISSEVPQNLSASRPQDRQFILSSKKLLLSDSGFYLCACPSQGIGDEQYFGPGTRLTVT.

The chain links TRBV3-1 (or the pseudogene TRBV3-2) to TRBJ2-5, with D possibly being TRBD2 (7 bases). The germline V and J ends were trimmed by 2 bases and 3 bases, with 22 bases remaining between them. The CDR3 loop spans 18 amino acids. The germline CDR1 and CDR2 sequences are LGHDT and YNNKEL (reference sequence). CDR3 sequence (DNA): TGTGCCAGCAGCCAAATGTGGGACATTGGGAGGGGAAAAGAGACCCAGTACTTC. As protein: CASSQMWDIGRGKETQYF.

The chain has TRBV30 and TRBJ1-6; D ambiguous. The germline CDR1 and CDR2 sequences are GTSNPN and SVGIG (reference sequence). The length of the CDR3 is 14 residues. Between the trimmed V and J ends, which lost 7 bases and 9 bases, there was a span of 19 bases. The CDR3 nucleotides are TGTGCCTTCTGCCCGGGGAGTAGAAGTTCACCCCTCCACTTT. Its protein product is CAFCPGSRSSPLHF. The complete variable domain, with remaining parts taken from reference TRBV30 and TRBJ1-6, reads SQTIHQWPATLVQPVGSPLSLECTVEGTSNPNLYWYRQAAGRGLQLLFYSVGIGQISSEVPQNLSASRPQDRQFILSSKKLLLSDSGFYLCAFCPGSRSSPLHFGNGTRLTVT.

The genes are TRBV28 and TRBJ1-1, with D perhaps TRBD1 (6 bases). V was clipped by 6 bases and J by 5 bases, with 16 bases between them. Per germline, CDR1 MDHEN and CDR2 SYDVKM. The CDR3 length is 14 residues. In nucleotides, the CDR3 is TGTGCCAGCAGCCCGGGACAATCTAGGACTGAAGCTTTCTTT. This codes for CASSPGQSRTEAFF.

The chain is built from TRBV21-1 and TRBJ1-5; the D segment call TRBD1 is taken from the table without a DNA check. TRBV21-1 corresponds to a pseudogene. The CDR3 spans 17 residues. In nucleotides, the CDR3 is TGTGCCAGCAGCAAAGGTCGATACAGAACAGGGTCAAAGCCCCAGCATTTT. Protein: CASSKGRYRTGSKPQHF.

The chain joins TRBV4-3 to TRBJ1-5; the D gene is possibly TRBD1 (6 bases). The CDR3 has 14 amino acids. Per germline, CDR1 LGHNA and CDR2 YSLEER. The ends were cut back, 4 bases at V and 7 bases at J, with 14 bases in the middle. CDR3 protein: CASSLLRGEQPQHF. The DNA for the CDR3 is TGCGCCAGCAGCCTTCTCAGGGGTGAGCAGCCCCAGCATTTT.

The J gene is TRBJ2-3, the V gene TRBV10-2, with D perhaps TRBD2 (6 bases). CDR1 WSHSY and CDR2 SAAADI come from the germline V gene. The CDR3 extends over 16 amino acids. V lost 3 bases and J 0 bases, leaving 13 bases between the germline ends. The CDR3 is CASSDTGGTSTDTQYF. The CDR3 DNA reads as TGCGCCAGCAGTGATACGGGCGGGACTAGCACAGATACGCAGTATTTT.